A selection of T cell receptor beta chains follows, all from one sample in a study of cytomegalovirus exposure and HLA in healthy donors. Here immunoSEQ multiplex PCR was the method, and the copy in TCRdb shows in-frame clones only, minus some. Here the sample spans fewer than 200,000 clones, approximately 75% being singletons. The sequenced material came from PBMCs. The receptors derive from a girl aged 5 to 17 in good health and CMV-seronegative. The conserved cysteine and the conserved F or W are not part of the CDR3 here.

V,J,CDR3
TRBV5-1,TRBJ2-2,ASSFLSGGNTGELF
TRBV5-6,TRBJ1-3,ASSYRVPGNTIY
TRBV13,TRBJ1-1,ASSPPDRGSTTEAF
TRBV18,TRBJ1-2,ASSTGNYGYT
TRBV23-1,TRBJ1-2,ASSQLKTGIDYGYT
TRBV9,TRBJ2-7,ASSVDLGATYEQY
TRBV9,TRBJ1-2,ASSVEGEDYGYT
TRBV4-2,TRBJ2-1,ASSQATSGGLTEQF
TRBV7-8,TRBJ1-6,ASSLELINSPLH
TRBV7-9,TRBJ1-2,ASSFQGTDSNYGYT
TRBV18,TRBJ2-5,ASSQPGGRQETQY
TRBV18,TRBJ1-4,ASSLLRNEKLF
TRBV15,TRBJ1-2,ATSDRGHYGYT
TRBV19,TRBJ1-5,ASSWDRSPNQPQH
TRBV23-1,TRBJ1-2,ASSQLGGGARGYT
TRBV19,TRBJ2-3,ASSIVGPTDTQY
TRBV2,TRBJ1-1,ARTGTGPTINTEAF
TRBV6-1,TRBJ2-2,ASSVSGDTGELF
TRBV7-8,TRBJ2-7,ASSFGTMYEQY
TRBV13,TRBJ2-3,ASTPGPLSGGRPDTQY
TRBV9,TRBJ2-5,ASSATGQETQY
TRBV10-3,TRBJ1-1,AILEQGNTEAF
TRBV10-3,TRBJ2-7,AIRKDRVDEQY
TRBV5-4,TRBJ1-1,ASSRNPQENTEAF
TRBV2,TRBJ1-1,ASRSPGVGTEAF
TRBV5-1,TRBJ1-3,ASSFGHYSGNTIY
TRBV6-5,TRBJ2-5,ASSYSTWTGRQTQY
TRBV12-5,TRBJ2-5,ASGLDPPGETQY
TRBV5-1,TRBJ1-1,ASSYGGDTEAF
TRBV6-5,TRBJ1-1,ASSPDSIHTEAF
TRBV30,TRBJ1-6,AWSVQAVSSYNSPLH
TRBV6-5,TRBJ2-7,ASSSRGPSYEQY
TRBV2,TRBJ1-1,ASRGTGHYEAF
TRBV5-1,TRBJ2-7,ASSLEQGGAEQY
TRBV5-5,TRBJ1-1,ASSPGGGDTEAF
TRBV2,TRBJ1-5,ASSPGGAGNQPQH
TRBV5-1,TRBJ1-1,ASSFNPGQGGMNTEAF
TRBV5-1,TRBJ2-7,ASSLGEAEQY
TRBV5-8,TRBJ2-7,ASREGALYYEQY
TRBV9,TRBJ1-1,ASSGRRGNTEAF
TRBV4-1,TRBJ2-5,ASSLEPSGQETQY
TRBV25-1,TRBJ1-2,ASSDFGTGVFT
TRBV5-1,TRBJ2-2,ASKEGGKNTGELF
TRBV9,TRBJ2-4,ASSPGQGRKNIQY
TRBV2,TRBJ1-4,ASSDSGSSEKLF
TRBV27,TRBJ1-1,ASSAGGNTEAF
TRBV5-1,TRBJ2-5,ASSPARSRLQETQY
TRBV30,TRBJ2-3,AWTGVASTDTQY
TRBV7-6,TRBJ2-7,ASSQRLAGGMYGDEQY
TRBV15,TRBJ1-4,ATSRGQAPEKLF
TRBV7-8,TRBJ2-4,ASSLVAKNIQY